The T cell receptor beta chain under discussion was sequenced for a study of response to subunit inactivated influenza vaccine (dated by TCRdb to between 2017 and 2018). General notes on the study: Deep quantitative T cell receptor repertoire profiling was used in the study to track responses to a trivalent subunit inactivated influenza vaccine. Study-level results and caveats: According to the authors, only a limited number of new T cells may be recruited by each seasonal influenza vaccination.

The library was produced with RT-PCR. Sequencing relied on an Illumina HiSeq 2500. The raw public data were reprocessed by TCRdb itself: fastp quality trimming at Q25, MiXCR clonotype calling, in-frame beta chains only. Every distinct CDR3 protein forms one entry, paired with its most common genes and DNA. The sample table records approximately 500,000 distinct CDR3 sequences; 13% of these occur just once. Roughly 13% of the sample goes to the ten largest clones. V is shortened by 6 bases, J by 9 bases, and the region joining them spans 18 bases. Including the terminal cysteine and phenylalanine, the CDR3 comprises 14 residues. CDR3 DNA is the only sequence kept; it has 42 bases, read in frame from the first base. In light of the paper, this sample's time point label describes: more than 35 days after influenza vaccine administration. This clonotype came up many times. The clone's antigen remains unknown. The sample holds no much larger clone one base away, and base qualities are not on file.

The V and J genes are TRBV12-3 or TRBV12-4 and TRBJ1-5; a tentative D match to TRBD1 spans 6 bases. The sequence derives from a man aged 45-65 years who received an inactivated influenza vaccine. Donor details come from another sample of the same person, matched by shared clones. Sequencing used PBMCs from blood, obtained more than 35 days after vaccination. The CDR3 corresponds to CASSPTGKEWPQHF. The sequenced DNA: TGTGCCAGCAGCCCGACAGGCAAAGAGTGGCCCCAGCATTTT.